This T cell receptor beta chain emerged from a study of identical twins (dated by TCRdb to about 2016). About the study as a whole: The study deep-sequenced TCR alpha and beta repertoires from monozygotic twins, unrelated adults of various ages and cord blood to test whether fetal clonotypes persist. To rule out contamination, replicate twin experiments were performed at different times with different library preparation protocols. Study-wide findings and limitations: In monozygotic twins, recombination models systematically underestimated out-of-frame TCR alpha sharing, but the models matched the sharing seen between unrelated individuals. Because the same donors could not be followed over many years, conclusions were based on cross-sectional statistical analysis. Abundant cord blood beta clonotypes carried fewer insertions; young adult naive repertoires showed a weaker similar trend, while memory repertoires showed none. Invariant T cells such as MAIT and iNKT could partly confound zero-insertion analyses, although diverse VJ usage argued against such confounding for most clonotypes. Excess twin sharing in beta out-of-frame sequences was weaker because fewer shared sequences lowered the signal-to-noise ratio. Out-of-frame TCR alpha sequences shared between twins showed an excess of low generation-probability sequences compared with coincidental sharing between unrelated individuals.

All donors were healthy Caucasians. Three pairs of female monozygotic twins, all aged about 18 to 30 years, were included in the twin cohort. Positive isolation kits from Invitrogen were used to isolate the CD4+ and CD8+ T cell populations. The protocol used for the library was 5' RACE. This sample was sequenced with an Illumina HiSeq 2000. Template switching added a universal primer binding site, and the final cDNA carried a unique molecular identifier that allowed TCR cDNA molecules to be counted accurately. Specific primers in the conserved constant-segment region were used to synthesize first-strand cDNA for TCR alpha and beta chains. Each cDNA library was double barcoded, with a SMART-Mk sample barcode plus Illumina barcodes, to control for contamination. Two successive PCR steps introduced TruSeq adapter sequences along with Illumina sample barcodes. The TCR alpha and beta cDNA libraries were sequenced on the Illumina HiSeq platform using custom primers. As for the authors' bioinformatics: Unique molecular identifiers were extracted from raw reads with MiGEC, and CDR3 positions were determined with MiXCR. Recombination models were inferred per individual with the repgenHMM and IGoR tools using an EM algorithm. The analysis of shared clonotypes was done with the tcR package in R, with sharing normalized by the product of cloneset sizes. To study raw recombination free of thymic and clonal selection effects, out-of-frame nonproductive sequences were analyzed. TCRdb reran the public reads through fastp at Q25 and MiXCR, keeping productive beta chains. All rows with the same CDR3 protein become a single entry with the most common DNA and genes. These V and J calls originate from TCRdb's pipeline instead of the authors' own analysis. The sample contains 450,000 or so distinct CDR3 sequences, approximately 15% of them found a single time. Over 0.5% of the sample comes from the top ten.

Of note for this clonotype: What this receptor recognizes is not known. Qualities for individual bases were not recorded, and no much larger clone is one base off.

V is pared back by 6 bases and J by 4 bases, with 23 bases lying between the germline termini. The CDR3 spans 16 residues, from the cysteine through the phenylalanine. Of the read, only the CDR3 DNA is kept; its 48 bases are in frame from base 1. CDR1 SGHTS and CDR2 YDEGEE were looked up in the germline V gene. In addition, the sample was reused for a study of yellow fever vaccine responses in identical twins. The second paper further reports: The T cell response to vaccination in identical twins was reported by the authors to appear partly convergent and partly personalized. In the study, vaccine-responding T cell clones were precisely tracked in identical twins.

Source material: CD4+ T cells sorted from blood. This TCR was sampled from a woman aged 18-35 years in good health. The chain is made from TRBV5-8 and TRBJ2-7, and TRBD2 may be the D gene, going by 6 matching bases. The encoded CDR3 is CASTQELARSHYEQYF. In nucleotides, the sequence is TGTGCCAGCACCCAAGAACTAGCCCGTAGCCATTACGAGCAGTACTTC.